The 7 T cell receptor beta chains below were found in one sample sequenced in a study of T cell responses to AZD1222 COVID-19 vaccine. Assay used: immunoSEQ multiplex PCR; TCRdb lists only in-frame clones, some missing. The sample shows 150,000 or so clones, roughly 94% of them seen only once. The sample consisted of peripheral blood, taken on day 0 of AZD1222 vaccination. The receptors shown here come from an adult in good health.

The rearrangement links TRBV7-9 to TRBJ1-2; TRBD1 matches at 7 bases. V was clipped by 8 bases and J by 4 bases; unmatched bases: 7. The CDR3 consists of 13 residues. Germline lookup yields CDR1 SEHNR and CDR2 FQNEAQ (reference sequence). The CDR3 reads CASRAGGGYGYTF. CDR3 coding DNA: TGTGCCAGCCGTGCAGGGGGTGGCTATGGCTACACCTTC.

The chain recombines TRBV3-1 (or the pseudogene TRBV3-2) with TRBJ1-2, with a possible D match to TRBD1 (5 bases). This CDR3 has 15 amino acids. Germline CDR1 reads LGHDT; CDR2 reads YNNKEL (reference sequence). The V end was cut by 4 bases, the J end by 8 bases, with 20 bases between. The CDR3 spells CASSPTGTSPGGYTF. CDR3 coding DNA: TGTGCCAGCAGCCCGACCGGGACCTCTCCTGGGGGCTACACCTTC.

V gene TRBV11-2 combines with J gene TRBJ1-2, with D perhaps matching TRBD1 (5 bases). Germline CDR1 reads SGHAT; CDR2 reads FQNNGV. V gave up 4 bases and J gave up 3 bases, with 9 bases separating them. There are 13 residues in the CDR3. CDR3 residues: CASSSGLDYGYTF. In DNA form, the CDR3 reads TGTGCCAGCAGCTCGGGGCTGGACTATGGCTACACCTTC.

This clone was recorded once. The V and J genes are TRBV7-2 and TRBJ1-2; 11 bases agree with TRBD1. CDR3 size: 17 residues. The germline gives CDR1 SGHTA, CDR2 FQGNSA. V lost 2 bases and J lost 4; bases outside the gene matches: 9. In nucleotides, the CDR3 is TGTGCCAGCAGCTTATCAGTTGGGACAGGGGGTTCCTATGGCTACACCTTC. Its protein product is CASSLSVGTGGSYGYTF.

This chain joins TRBV6-5 and TRBJ1-1; D remains ambiguous. Trimming cost V 7 bases and J 4 bases, with 19 bases left between them. The CDR3 runs 15 residues. CDR1 is MNHEY, CDR2 SVGAGI, per germline. This CDR3 reads CASTPFLSTSTEAFF. The CDR3 DNA reads TGTGCCAGCACCCCTTTCTTGAGTACAAGCACTGAAGCTTTCTTT.

The rearrangement links TRBV18 to TRBJ2-2; tentatively, D is TRBD1 (5 bases). The CDR3 totals 16 residues. Germline assignment: CDR1 KGHSH and CDR2 LQKENI. V lost 4 bases and J lost 1, with 13 bases in between. DNA for the CDR3: TGTGCCAGCTCACGTTCGGCAGGGTTGAACACCGGGGAGCTGTTTTTT. Translating gives CASSRSAGLNTGELFF.

V and J are TRBV9 and TRBJ2-3, with 8 bases identical to TRBD1. V gave up 2 bases and J gave up 2 bases; unmatched junction bases: 10. Per the germline V gene, CDR1 is SGDLS and CDR2 is YYNGEE. The CDR3 totals 17 residues. CDR3: CASSVFPTGAYTDTQYF. CDR3 in DNA: TGTGCCAGCAGCGTCTTCCCGACAGGGGCATACACAGATACGCAGTATTTT. The whole variable domain, filled in from reference TRBV9 and TRBJ2-3, reads DSGVTQTPKHLITATGQRVTLRCSPRSGDLSVYWYQQSLDQGLQFLIQYYNGEERAKGNILERFSAQQFPDLHSELNLSSLELGDSALYFCASSVFPTGAYTDTQYFGPGTRLTVL.